Listed below are T cell receptor beta chains from one sample, sequenced in a study of T-cell memory formation after mild COVID-19. TCRdb used MiXCR to reprocess the 5' RACE reads, holding one entry per CDR3 protein. Altogether roughly 320,000 distinct CDR3 sequences are present, 25% to 30% being singletons, with the ten largest covering around an eighth. The sequencing sample was made of PBMCs or a T cell subset sorted from them (not recorded which). The source is an adult woman who had mild COVID-19 (a few samples of this study predate the infection). Cell type and time point are not known. The CDR3 runs from the conserved cysteine through the conserved F or W. A D gene is named only where the DNA matches it firmly. The size field is filled for only some rows; it gives once, few, many or a size class.

d_call j_call v_call clone_size cdr3_nt cdr3_aa
NA TRBJ2-3 TRBV7-2 few TGTGCCAGCAGCCCCCGGAGCCGAAACACAGATACGCAGTATTTT CASSPRSRNTDTQYF
TRBD2 TRBJ2-5 TRBV27 few TGTGCCAGCAGTTCTAGGACTAGCGGGGGGTCTCAGGAGACCCAGTACTTC CASSSRTSGGSQETQYF
NA TRBJ1-2 TRBV24-1 NA TGTGCCACCAGTGTGGACAGTAACTATGGCTACACCTTC CATSVDSNYGYTF
TRBD1 TRBJ1-1 TRBV13 NA TGTGCCAGCAGCACCGCGACAGGGGGGAACACTGAAGCTTTCTTT CASSTATGGNTEAFF
NA TRBJ2-7 TRBV20-1 few TGCAGTGCTAGCCGGGACCGGATAAGCGAGCAGTACTTC CSASRDRISEQYF
NA TRBJ2-1 TRBV19 once TGTGCCAGTAGTCCCTCCCCGGGGGTCAATGAGCAGTTCTTC CASSPSPGVNEQFF
NA TRBJ2-5 TRBV7-8 few TGTGCCAGCAGCTCTGTCTCGGGGGAGACCCAGTACTTC CASSSVSGETQYF
NA TRBJ2-1 TRBV7-2 few TGTGCCAGCTCAGTAGCTGCTAGCTCCTACAATGAGCAGTTCTTC CASSVAASSYNEQFF
TRBD1 TRBJ1-1 TRBV7-8 NA TGTGCCAGCAGCTCGATATCCTTAGGACAGGGTCGCCCTGAAGCTTTCTTT CASSSISLGQGRPEAFF
TRBD2 TRBJ2-1 TRBV12-3/TRBV12-4 NA TGTGCCAGCAGTTTAAGGACTAGCGGGGTATTAAACAATGAGCAGTTCTTC CASSLRTSGVLNNEQFF
TRBD1 TRBJ2-2 TRBV6-6 few TGTGCCAGCAGTCTAACAGGGGGCCACGGGGAGCTGTTTTTT CASSLTGGHGELFF
TRBD2 TRBJ2-3 TRBV30 few TGTGCCTGGAGTCCGTGGACTAGCGGAGACACAGATACGCAGTATTTT CAWSPWTSGDTDTQYF
TRBD2 TRBJ2-5 TRBV6-1 NA TGTGCCAGCATCGTAGGGACTAGTCGGTCCGGAGAGACCCAGTACTTC CASIVGTSRSGETQYF
TRBD1 TRBJ1-5 TRBV29-1 NA TGCAGCGTGTCCGGGACAGGGGTGGATGGGCAGCCCCAGCATTTT CSVSGTGVDGQPQHF
NA TRBJ1-1 TRBV9 NA TGTGCCAGCAGCGTGGAGGGGTTGAGCACTGAAGCTTTCTTT CASSVEGLSTEAFF
NA TRBJ1-5 TRBV15 NA TGTGCCACCAGCAGGGACAGTAGCAATCAGCCCCAGCATTTT CATSRDSSNQPQHF
NA TRBJ2-7 TRBV12-3/TRBV12-4 few TGTGCCAGCAGTTTAGCTAGCAGACCATACGAGCAGTACTTC CASSLASRPYEQYF
NA TRBJ2-7 TRBV4-3 NA TGCGCCAGCAGCCAGGCTGAAGTAGCGCCGTACTACGAGCAGTACTTC CASSQAEVAPYYEQYF
NA TRBJ2-7 TRBV6-5 few TGTGCCAGCAGTTACTCGAGTCTTACAGGGTCCTACGAGCAGTACTTC CASSYSSLTGSYEQYF
TRBD1 TRBJ2-1 TRBV29-1 few TGCAGCGTCCATCAGGGGGCGCGGATCTTC CSVHQGARIF
NA TRBJ2-7 TRBV2 NA TGTGCCAGCAGTGTAGCTTCCCCACTTTACGAGCAGTACTTC CASSVASPLYEQYF
NA TRBJ1-1 TRBV10-2 NA TGCGCCAGCAGAAAAGGGATGAACACTGAAGCTTTCTTT CASRKGMNTEAFF
NA TRBJ2-2 TRBV7-6 NA TGTGCCAGCAGCTTAGAAACATCGTCGCTGTTTTTT CASSLETSSLFF
TRBD2 TRBJ2-1 TRBV7-9 few TGTGCCAGCAGCGACCGGACTAGCCCCTACAATGAGCAGTTCTTC CASSDRTSPYNEQFF
TRBD2 TRBJ2-3 TRBV9 few TGTGCCAGCAGCGTAGAAGGACTAGCGGACTACACAGATACGCAGTATTTT CASSVEGLADYTDTQYF
TRBD2 TRBJ2-5 TRBV12-3/TRBV12-4 NA TGTGCCAGCAGTGGATTCGGGACTAGCGGACAAGAGACCCAGTACTTC CASSGFGTSGQETQYF
NA TRBJ2-7 TRBV20-1 few TGCAGTGCTCCCCGACAGGATCCTCCCTACGAGCAGTACTTC CSAPRQDPPYEQYF
NA TRBJ2-7 TRBV15 many TGTGCCACCAGCAGAGATCGTGGGTTATCGGAGCAGTACTTC CATSRDRGLSEQYF
NA TRBJ2-7 TRBV12-5 NA TGTGCTAGTGGTTTGGTACGACAGTCCTACGAGCAGTACTTC CASGLVRQSYEQYF
NA TRBJ2-4 TRBV9 NA TGTGCCAGCAGCCGGGACAACATTCAGTACTTC CASSRDNIQYF
NA TRBJ2-7 TRBV5-6 few TGTGCCAGCAGCTTGGTGGGCAGCGTCTACGAGCAGTACTTC CASSLVGSVYEQYF
TRBD2 TRBJ2-3 TRBV20-1 NA TGCAGTGCTAGAGATCCCCGGACTAGCGGGAGTGCAGATACGCAGTATTTT CSARDPRTSGSADTQYF
NA TRBJ2-1 TRBV12-3/TRBV12-4 many TGTGCCAGCAGTTTAAGGGATGAGCAGTTCTTC CASSLRDEQFF
NA TRBJ2-7 TRBV20-1 NA TGCAGTGCTAGCCCGGACTTAGGGTACGAGCAGTACTTC CSASPDLGYEQYF
NA TRBJ2-3 TRBV2 NA TGTGCCAGCAGTGAAGGGCTAGCCAGTTTGCCAGATACGCAGTATTTT CASSEGLASLPDTQYF
TRBD1 TRBJ1-1 TRBV27 few TGTGCCAGCAGTTTCGGACAGGGGCAGGAGACTGAAGCTTTCTTT CASSFGQGQETEAFF
NA TRBJ2-7 TRBV14 few TGTGCCAGCAGCCTCGTAAGGACCCTCATGGAAGAGCAGTACTTC CASSLVRTLMEEQYF
NA TRBJ2-7 TRBV12-3/TRBV12-4 NA TGTGCCAGCAGTTCAAGGGTCTACGAGCAGTACTTC CASSSRVYEQYF
TRBD2 TRBJ2-7 TRBV6-2/TRBV6-3 few TGTGCCAGCAGTTCGCCGGGACTAGCGGGACCATACGAGCAGTACTTC CASSSPGLAGPYEQYF
NA TRBJ2-1 TRBV5-5 few TGTGCCAGCAGCCCGCCGGGCGGGGTAACTGAGCAGTTCTTC CASSPPGGVTEQFF
NA TRBJ2-7 TRBV11-2 NA TGTGCCAGCAGGATGGGGACCGAGCAGTACTTC CASRMGTEQYF
TRBD1 TRBJ2-1 TRBV5-1 few TGCGCCAGCAGCCAGGCCAGACAGGGGGCCTATGAGCAGTTCTTC CASSQARQGAYEQFF
NA TRBJ2-2 TRBV11-2 NA TGTGCCAGCAGCTCTCCGGGACGGAGCACCGGGGAGCTGTTTTTT CASSSPGRSTGELFF
TRBD1 TRBJ1-2 TRBV7-2 NA TGTGCCAGCAGCTCGGGACAGGGGACCCTCTATGGCTACACCTTC CASSSGQGTLYGYTF
NA TRBJ1-5 TRBV7-8 few TGTGCCAGCAGCTTCGACACGGGGAATCAGCCCCAGCATTTT CASSFDTGNQPQHF
TRBD1 TRBJ1-1 TRBV29-1 few TGCAGCGTAGTGGGACAGCCTAACACTGAAGCTTTCTTT CSVVGQPNTEAFF
TRBD1 TRBJ1-1 TRBV19 few TGTGCCAGTAGCCACAGGGGGCGAACTGAAGCTTTCTTT CASSHRGRTEAFF
NA TRBJ2-1 TRBV5-1 NA TGCGCCAGCAGCCCCCAGGGGCGGGAGCAGTCCTACAATGAGCAGTTCTTC CASSPQGREQSYNEQFF
NA TRBJ1-2 TRBV7-9 NA TGTGCCACCTACCGGGGCCTATTTCAGGGGTCTAACTATGGCTACACCTTC CATYRGLFQGSNYGYTF